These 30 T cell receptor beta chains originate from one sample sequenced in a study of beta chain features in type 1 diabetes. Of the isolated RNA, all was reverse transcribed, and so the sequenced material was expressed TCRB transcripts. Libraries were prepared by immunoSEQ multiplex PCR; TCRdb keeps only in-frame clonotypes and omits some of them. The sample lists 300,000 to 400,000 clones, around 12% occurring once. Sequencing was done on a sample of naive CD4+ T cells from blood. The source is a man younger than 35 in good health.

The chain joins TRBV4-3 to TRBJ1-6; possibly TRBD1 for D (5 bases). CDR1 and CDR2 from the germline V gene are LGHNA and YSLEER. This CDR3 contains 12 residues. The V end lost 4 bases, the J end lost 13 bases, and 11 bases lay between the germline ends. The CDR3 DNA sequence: TGCGCCAGCAGCCGGGCAGGGCAGCCCCTCCACTTT. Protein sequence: CASSRAGQPLHF.

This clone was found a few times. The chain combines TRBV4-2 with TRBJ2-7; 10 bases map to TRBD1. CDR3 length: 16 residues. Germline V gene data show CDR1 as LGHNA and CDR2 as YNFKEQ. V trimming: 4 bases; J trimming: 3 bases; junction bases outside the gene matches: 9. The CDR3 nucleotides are TGTGCCAGCAGCCGTGAGGCCGGGACAGGGGTCTACGAGCAGTACTTC. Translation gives CASSREAGTGVYEQYF.

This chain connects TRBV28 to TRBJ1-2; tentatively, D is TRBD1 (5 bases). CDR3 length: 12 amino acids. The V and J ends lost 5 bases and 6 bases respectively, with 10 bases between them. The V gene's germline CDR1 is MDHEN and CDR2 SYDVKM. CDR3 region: CASSNQGHGYTF. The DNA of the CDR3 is TGTGCCAGCAGTAACCAGGGCCATGGCTACACCTTC.

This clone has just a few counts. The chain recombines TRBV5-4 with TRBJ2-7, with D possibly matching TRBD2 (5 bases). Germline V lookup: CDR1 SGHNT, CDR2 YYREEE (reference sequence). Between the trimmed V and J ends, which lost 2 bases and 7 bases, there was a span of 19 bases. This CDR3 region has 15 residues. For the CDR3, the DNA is TGTGCCAGCAGCTTATGGCCTAGGGAGATCGGGGAGCAGTACTTC. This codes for CASSLWPREIGEQYF.

CDR3: CASSIARARDGELFF. In nucleotides, the CDR3 is TGTGCCAGTAGTATAGCCAGGGCGCGTGACGGGGAGCTGTTTTTT. The genes are TRBV19 and TRBJ2-2; tentatively, D is TRBD1 (5 bases). The CDR3 is made up of 15 amino acids. From germline, CDR1 is LNHDA and CDR2 SQIVND (reference sequence). The V end lost 1 base, the J end lost 7 bases, and 13 bases lay between the germline ends.

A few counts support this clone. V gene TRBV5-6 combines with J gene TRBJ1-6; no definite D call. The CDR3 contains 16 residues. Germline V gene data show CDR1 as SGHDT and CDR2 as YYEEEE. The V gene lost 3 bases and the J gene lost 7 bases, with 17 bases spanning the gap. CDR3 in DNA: TGTGCCAGCAGCTCCCGGACTCACCTGGGGAATTCACCCCTCCACTTT. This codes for CASSSRTHLGNSPLHF.

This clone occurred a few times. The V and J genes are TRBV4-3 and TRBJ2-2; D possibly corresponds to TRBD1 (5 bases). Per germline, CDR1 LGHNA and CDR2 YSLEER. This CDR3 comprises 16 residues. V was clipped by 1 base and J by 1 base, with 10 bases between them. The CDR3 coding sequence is TGCGCCAGCAGCCAAGGCACAGGCTGGAACACCGGGGAGCTGTTTTTT. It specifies CASSQGTGWNTGELFF.

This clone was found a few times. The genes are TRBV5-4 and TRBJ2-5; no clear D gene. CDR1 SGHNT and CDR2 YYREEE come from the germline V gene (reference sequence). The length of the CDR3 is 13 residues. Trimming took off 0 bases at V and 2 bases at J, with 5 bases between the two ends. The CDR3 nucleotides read TGTGCCAGCAGCTTGGTTAGTCAAGAGACCCAGTACTTC. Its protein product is CASSLVSQETQYF.

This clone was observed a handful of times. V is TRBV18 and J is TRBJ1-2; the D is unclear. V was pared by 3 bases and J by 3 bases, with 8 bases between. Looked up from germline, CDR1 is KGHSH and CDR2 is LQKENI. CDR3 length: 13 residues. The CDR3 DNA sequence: TGTGCCAGCTCACCGGGCGATTACTATGGCTACACCTTC. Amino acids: CASSPGDYYGYTF.

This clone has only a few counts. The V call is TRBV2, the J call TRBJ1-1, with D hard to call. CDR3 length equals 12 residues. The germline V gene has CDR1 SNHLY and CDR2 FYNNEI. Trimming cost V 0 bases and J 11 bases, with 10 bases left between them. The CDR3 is CASSEATVFAFF. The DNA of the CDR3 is TGTGCCAGCAGTGAAGCAACGGTATTCGCTTTCTTT.

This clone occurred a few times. This CDR3 reads CAWSSLADSYNEQFF. As DNA, the CDR3 is TGTGCCTGGAGTTCCCTAGCCGATTCCTACAATGAGCAGTTCTTC. The chain has TRBV30 and TRBJ2-1, with D possibly TRBD2 on 5 matching bases. CDR3 length equals 15 residues. V was pared by 2 bases and J by 1 base, with 12 bases between. Germline CDR1 and CDR2: GTSNPN and SVGIG (reference sequence).

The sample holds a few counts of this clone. For the CDR3, the DNA is TGTGCCAGCAGCGTGGGACAGAGCACAGATACGCAGTATTTT. This encodes CASSVGQSTDTQYF. The chain couples TRBV11-1 to TRBJ2-3, with TRBD1 matching 7 bases. This CDR3 spans 14 amino acids. Germline V gene data show CDR1 as SGHAT and CDR2 as FQDESV (reference sequence). After removal of 5 bases from V and 0 bases from J, the junction contained 2 bases not matched to a gene. Based on the CDR3 plus reference TRBV11-1 and TRBJ2-3, the full variable domain is EAEVAQSPRYKITEKSQAVAFWCDPISGHATLYWYRQILGQGPELLVQFQDESVVDDSQLPKDRFSAERLKGVDSTLKIQPAELGDSAMYLCASSVGQSTDTQYFGPGTRLTVL.

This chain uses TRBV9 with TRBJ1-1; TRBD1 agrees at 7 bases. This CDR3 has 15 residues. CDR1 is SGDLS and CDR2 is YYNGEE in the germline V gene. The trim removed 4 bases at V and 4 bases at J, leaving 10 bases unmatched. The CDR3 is CASSTRTGGATEAFF. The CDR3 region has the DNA TGTGCCAGCAGCACTCGGACAGGAGGGGCCACTGAAGCTTTCTTT.

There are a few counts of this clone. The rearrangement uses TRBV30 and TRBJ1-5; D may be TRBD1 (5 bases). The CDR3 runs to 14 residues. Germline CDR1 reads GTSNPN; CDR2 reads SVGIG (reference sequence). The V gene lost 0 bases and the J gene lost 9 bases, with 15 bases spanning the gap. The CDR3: CAWSVTGRGGPQHF. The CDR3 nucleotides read TGTGCCTGGAGTGTAACCGGGCGGGGCGGGCCCCAGCATTTT. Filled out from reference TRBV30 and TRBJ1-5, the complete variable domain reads SQTIHQWPATLVQPVGSPLSLECTVEGTSNPNLYWYRQAAGRGLQLLFYSVGIGQISSEVPQNLSASRPQDRQFILSSKKLLLSDSGFYLCAWSVTGRGGPQHFGDGTRLSIL.

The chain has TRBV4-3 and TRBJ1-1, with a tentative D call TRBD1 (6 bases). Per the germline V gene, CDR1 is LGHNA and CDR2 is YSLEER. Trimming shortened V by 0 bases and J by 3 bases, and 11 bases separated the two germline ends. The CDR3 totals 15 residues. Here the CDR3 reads CASSQEPTGHTEAFF. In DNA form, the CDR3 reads TGCGCCAGCAGCCAAGAACCGACAGGACACACTGAAGCTTTCTTT.

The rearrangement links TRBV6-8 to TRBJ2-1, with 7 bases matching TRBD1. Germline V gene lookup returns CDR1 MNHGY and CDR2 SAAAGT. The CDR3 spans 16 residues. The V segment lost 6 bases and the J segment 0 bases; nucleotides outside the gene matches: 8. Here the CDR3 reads CASSYGDSDSYNEQFF. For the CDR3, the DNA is TGTGCCAGCAGCTATGGGGACAGTGACTCCTACAATGAGCAGTTCTTC.

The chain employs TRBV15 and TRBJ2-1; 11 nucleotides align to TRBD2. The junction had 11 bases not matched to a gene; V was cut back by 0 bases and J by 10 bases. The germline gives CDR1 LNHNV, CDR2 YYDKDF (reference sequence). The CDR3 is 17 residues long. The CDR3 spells CATSRDWVAGGNREQFF. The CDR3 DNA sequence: TGTGCCACCAGCAGAGATTGGGTAGCGGGGGGGAATCGGGAGCAGTTCTTC.

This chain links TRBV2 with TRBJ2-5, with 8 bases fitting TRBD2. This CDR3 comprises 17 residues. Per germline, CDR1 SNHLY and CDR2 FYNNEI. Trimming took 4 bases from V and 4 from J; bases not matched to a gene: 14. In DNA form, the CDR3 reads TGTGCCAGCAGTGGGGGGTTAGTAGCGGGAACTCGAGAGACCCAGTACTTC. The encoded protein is CASSGGLVAGTRETQYF.

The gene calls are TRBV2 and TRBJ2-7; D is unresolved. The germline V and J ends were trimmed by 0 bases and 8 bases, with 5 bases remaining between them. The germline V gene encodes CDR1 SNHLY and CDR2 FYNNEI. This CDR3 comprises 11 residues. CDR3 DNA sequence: TGTGCCAGCAGTGAAGCCCGTCAGCAGTACTTC. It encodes CASSEARQQYF.

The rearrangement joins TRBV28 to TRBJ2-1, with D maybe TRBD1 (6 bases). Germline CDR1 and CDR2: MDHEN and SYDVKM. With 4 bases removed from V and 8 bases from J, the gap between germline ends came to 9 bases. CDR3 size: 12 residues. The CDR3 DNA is TGTGCCAGCAGTTCAGGGGCCCATGAGCAGTTCTTC. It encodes CASSSGAHEQFF.

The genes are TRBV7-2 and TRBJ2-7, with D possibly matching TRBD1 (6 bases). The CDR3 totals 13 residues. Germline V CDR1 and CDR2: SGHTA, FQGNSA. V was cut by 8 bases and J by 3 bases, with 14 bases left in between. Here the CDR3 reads CASAHRAHYEQYF. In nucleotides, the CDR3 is TGTGCCAGCGCACACAGGGCTCACTACGAGCAGTACTTC.

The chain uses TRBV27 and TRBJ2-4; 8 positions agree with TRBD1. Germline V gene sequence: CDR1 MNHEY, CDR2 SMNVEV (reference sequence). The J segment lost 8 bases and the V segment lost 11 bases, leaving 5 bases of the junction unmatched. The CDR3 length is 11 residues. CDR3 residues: CAAGGADIQYF. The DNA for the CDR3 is TGTGCCGCAGGGGGCGCTGACATTCAGTACTTC.

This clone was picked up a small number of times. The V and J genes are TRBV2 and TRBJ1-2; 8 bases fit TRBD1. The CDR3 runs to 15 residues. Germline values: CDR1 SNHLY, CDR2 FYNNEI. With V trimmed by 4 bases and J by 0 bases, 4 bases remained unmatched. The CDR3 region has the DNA TGTGCCAGCAGTGGACAGGGGCTAGCTAACTATGGCTACACCTTC. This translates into CASSGQGLANYGYTF.

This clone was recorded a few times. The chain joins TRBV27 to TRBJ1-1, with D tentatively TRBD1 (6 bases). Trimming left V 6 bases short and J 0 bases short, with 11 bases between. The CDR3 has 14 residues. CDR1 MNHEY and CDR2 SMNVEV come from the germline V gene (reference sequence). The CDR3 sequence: CASRKQGMNTEAFF. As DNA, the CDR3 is TGTGCCAGCAGAAAACAGGGTATGAACACTGAAGCTTTCTTT.

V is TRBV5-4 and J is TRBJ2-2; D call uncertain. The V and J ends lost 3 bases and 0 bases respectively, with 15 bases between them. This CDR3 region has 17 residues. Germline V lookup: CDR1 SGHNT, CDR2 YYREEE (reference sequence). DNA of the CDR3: TGTGCCAGCAGCTCCAATAAGAGGTTGGCGAACACCGGGGAGCTGTTTTTT. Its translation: CASSSNKRLANTGELFF.

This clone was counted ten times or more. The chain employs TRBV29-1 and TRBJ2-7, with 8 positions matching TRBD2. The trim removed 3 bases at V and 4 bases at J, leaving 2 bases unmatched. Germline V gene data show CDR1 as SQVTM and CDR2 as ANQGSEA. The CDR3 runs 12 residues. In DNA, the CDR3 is TGCAGCGTTGAGGCTAGCGGGTACGAGCAGTACTTC. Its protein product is CSVEASGYEQYF.

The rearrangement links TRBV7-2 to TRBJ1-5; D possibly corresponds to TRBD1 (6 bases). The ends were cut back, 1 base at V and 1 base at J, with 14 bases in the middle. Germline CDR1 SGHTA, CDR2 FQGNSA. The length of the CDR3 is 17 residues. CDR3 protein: CASSLVVTQGSNQPQHF. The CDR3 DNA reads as TGTGCCAGCAGCTTAGTCGTGACTCAGGGGAGCAATCAGCCCCAGCATTTT.

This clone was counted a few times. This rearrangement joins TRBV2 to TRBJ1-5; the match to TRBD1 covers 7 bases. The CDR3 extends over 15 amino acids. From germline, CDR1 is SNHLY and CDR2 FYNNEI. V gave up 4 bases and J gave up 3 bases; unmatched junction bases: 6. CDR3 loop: CASSGDSSHNQPQHF. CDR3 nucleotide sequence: TGTGCCAGCAGTGGGGACAGCAGCCACAATCAGCCCCAGCATTTT.

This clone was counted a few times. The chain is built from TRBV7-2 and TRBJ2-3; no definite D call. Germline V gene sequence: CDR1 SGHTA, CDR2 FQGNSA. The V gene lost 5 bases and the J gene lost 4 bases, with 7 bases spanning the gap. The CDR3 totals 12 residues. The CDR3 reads CASSLIPDTQYF. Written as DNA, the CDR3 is TGTGCCAGCAGCCTAATCCCAGATACGCAGTATTTT.

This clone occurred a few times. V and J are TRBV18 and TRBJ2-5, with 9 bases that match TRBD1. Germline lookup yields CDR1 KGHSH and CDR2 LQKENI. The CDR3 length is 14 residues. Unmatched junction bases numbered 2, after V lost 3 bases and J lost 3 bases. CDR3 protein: CASSPTGGKETQYF. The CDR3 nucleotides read TGTGCCAGCTCACCCACAGGGGGCAAAGAGACCCAGTACTTC.